This TCR beta chain comes out of a study of OX40 agonist ivuxolimab in advanced cancers. On the study more broadly: Enrolled patients in dose escalation had cancers that were hepatocellular carcinoma, melanoma, renal cell or head and neck cancer.

Notes on this clone: What it binds is unknown.

TCRdb keeps only in-frame clones here, not all; method: immunoSEQ multiplex PCR. The profile shows tens of thousands of clones, 80% to 90% of them singletons. The CDR3 is made up of 15 amino acids. Trimming took 1 base from V and 5 from J; bases not matched to a gene: 5. Looked up from germline, CDR1 is SGHTA and CDR2 is FQGNSA. The study, taken as a whole, reports: There were also nonresponders showing low normalized T-cell clonal expansion. CD4+ and CD8+ blood T cells expanded clonally by week 6 at 0.1 to 3.0 mg/kg. Expanded clones belonging to CD8+ T cells outnumbered, on average, those of CD4+.

The TCR comes from an adult with an advanced solid tumor such as melanoma, head and neck, liver or kidney cancer. Here the sequenced sample was CD4+ or CD8+ T cells sorted from blood, taken in a trial of the OX40 agonist ivuxolimab. The V gene is TRBV7-2, the J gene TRBJ2-5, with 9 bases matching TRBD1. CDR3 sequence (DNA): TGTGCCAGCAGCTTAGGGACAGGGGTGTTGGAGACCCAGTACTTC. This codes for CASSLGTGVLETQYF.